This TCR beta chain was captured in a study of Graves' ophthalmopathy and Graves' hyperthyroidism. Exclusion covered patients with other autoimmune diseases or uncontrolled infections (as well as pregnancy or lactation). The sequenced template was RNA, covering the TCR beta CDR3 region. In the first round, RT-PCR was carried out with HTBI primers, and a multiplex PCR formed the second round. MiXCR, run by TCRdb on the multiplex PCR reads, gives a single entry per CDR3 protein. The sample lists approximately 1.2 million distinct CDR3 sequences; about 40% were seen once. The CDR3 consists of 13 residues. Germline loops: CDR1 SGHVS, CDR2 FQNEAQ. V was trimmed by 1 base and J by 6 bases, leaving 10 bases between them.

Sample: peripheral blood or thyroid tissue (not recorded which). The origin of this receptor is an adult man with Graves' hyperthyroidism. The V gene is TRBV7-8, the J gene TRBJ2-7; maybe TRBD1 (5 bases). The CDR3 DNA reads TGTGCCAGCAGCTTAGAACCCCAGGGCGAGCAGTACTTC. Residues: CASSLEPQGEQYF. Filled out from reference TRBV7-8 and TRBJ2-7, the complete variable domain reads GAGVSQSPRYKVAKRGQDVALRCDPISGHVSLFWYQQALGQGPEFLTYFQNEAQLDKSGLPSDRFFAERPEGSVSTLKIQRTQQEDSAVYLCASSLEPQGEQYFGPGTRLTVT.